The source of this T cell receptor beta chain is a study of blood T cell repertoires in COVID-19. Overall study: Sources were T cells, B-cell-depleted T cells, or PBMCs; the material itself was cDNA or gDNA.

Clones were read by immunoSEQ multiplex PCR, and TCRdb kept only the in-frame ones, dropping some. This sample yields around 60,000 clones, of which nearly 90% are seen a single time; about 13% belongs to the top ten. The germline CDR1 and CDR2 sequences are LNHNV and YYDKDF (reference sequence). Trimming shortened V by 5 bases and J by 12 bases, and 17 bases separated the two germline ends. This CDR3 has 13 residues. This clonotype was sampled from a man aged 55 to 69 with active COVID-19. The sequencing sample was made of peripheral blood. The rearrangement uses TRBV15 and TRBJ2-1; tentative D call: TRBD2 (5 bases). Written as DNA, the CDR3 is TGTGCCACCAGCGGATTAACTCGTGGAGGGCAGTTCTTC. Protein: CATSGLTRGGQFF.